The present T cell receptor beta chain was sequenced within a study of human T cells and chemical hapten exposure. The overall study: Patients got weekly scalp diphenylcyclopropenone doses over the approximately 23-week study. Study-wide points: Sensitization with DPC brought no change to TCRs above 1 in 1000 in frequency. A positive correlation with patch test score was shown by PT1 expanded TCR counts.

The table lists this clonotype with a few counts. No antigen is known for it. The sample's time point: pre-sensitization, week 0. Specified treatment: therapeutic diphenylcyclopropenone sensitization with weekly scalp DPC. Patches went on only after blood had been drawn each time. MiXCR was run by TCRdb on the RACE reads, yielding one entry per CDR3 protein. The sample lists about 110,000 distinct CDR3 sequences, more than 10% seen once, with over 1.5% in the top ten. From germline, CDR1 is ENHRY and CDR2 SYGVKD. V was pared by 0 bases and J by 4 bases, with 4 bases between. The CDR3 extends over 13 amino acids.

The source is a woman aged 50 to 60 with alopecia areata. Some clones in this sample may be carry-over from other donors' samples. Sequences were derived from whole blood, sampled in connection with sensitization to the hapten diphenylcyclopropenone (DPC). The chain couples TRBV10-3 to TRBJ1-3; D ambiguous. The CDR3 DNA reads TGTGCCATCAGTGAGTCGACCGGAAACACCATATATTTT. Translated: CAISESTGNTIYF.